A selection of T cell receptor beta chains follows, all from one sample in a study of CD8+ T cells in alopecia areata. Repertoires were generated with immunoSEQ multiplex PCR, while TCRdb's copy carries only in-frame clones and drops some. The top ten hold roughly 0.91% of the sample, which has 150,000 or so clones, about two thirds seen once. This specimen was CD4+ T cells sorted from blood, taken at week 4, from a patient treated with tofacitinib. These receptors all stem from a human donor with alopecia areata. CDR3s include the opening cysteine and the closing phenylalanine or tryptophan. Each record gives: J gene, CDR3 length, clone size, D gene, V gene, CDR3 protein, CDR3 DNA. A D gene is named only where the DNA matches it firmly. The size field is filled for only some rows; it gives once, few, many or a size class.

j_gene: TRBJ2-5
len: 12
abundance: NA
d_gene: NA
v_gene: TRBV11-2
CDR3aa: CASSLNRETQYF
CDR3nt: TGTGCCAGCAGCTTAAATAGGGAGACCCAGTACTTC

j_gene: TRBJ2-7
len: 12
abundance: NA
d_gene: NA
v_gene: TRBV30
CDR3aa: CAWSESSYEQYF
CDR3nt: TGTGCCTGGAGCGAAAGCTCCTACGAGCAGTACTTC

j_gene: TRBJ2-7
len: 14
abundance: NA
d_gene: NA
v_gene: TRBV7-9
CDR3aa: CASSLDGGSYEQYF
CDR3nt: TGTGCCAGCAGCTTAGACGGGGGAAGTTACGAGCAGTACTTC

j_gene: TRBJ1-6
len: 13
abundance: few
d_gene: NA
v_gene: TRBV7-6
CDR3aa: CASSLDPRSPLHF
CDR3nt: TGTGCCAGCAGCTTAGACCCTCGTTCACCCCTCCACTTT

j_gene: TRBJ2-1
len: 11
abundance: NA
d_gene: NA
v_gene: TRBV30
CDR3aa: CAWSKGLEQFF
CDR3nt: TGTGCCTGGAGTAAGGGACTGGAGCAGTTCTTC

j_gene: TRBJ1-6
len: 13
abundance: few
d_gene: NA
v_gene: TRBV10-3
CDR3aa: CAITREGGSPLHF
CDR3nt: TGTGCCATCACCCGAGAGGGTGGTTCACCCCTCCACTTT

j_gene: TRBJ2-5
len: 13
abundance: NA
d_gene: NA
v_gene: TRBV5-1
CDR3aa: CASSLAGIETQYF
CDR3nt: TGCGCCAGCAGCCTCGCCGGGATAGAGACCCAGTACTTC

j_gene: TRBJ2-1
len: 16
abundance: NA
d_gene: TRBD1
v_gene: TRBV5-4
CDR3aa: CASSLGGTGVHNEQFF
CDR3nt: TGTGCCAGCAGCTTGGGTGGGACAGGCGTACACAATGAGCAGTTCTTC

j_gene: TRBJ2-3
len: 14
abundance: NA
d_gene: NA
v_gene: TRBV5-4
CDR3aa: CASSSQGRTDTQYF
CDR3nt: TGTGCCAGCAGCTCACAGGGGAGGACAGATACGCAGTATTTT

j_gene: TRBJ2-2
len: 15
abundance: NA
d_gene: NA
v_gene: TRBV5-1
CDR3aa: CASSPGTLNTGELFF
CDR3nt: TGCGCCAGCAGCCCAGGGACACTGAACACCGGGGAGCTGTTTTTT

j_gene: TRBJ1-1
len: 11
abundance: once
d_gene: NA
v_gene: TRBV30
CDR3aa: CAWTSVPLVFF
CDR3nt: TGTGCCTGGACGAGTGTACCGTTGGTTTTCTTT

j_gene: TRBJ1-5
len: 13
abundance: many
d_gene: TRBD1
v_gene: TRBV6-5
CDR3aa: CASRDRGNQPQHF
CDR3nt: TGTGCCAGCCGGGACAGGGGGAATCAGCCCCAGCATTTT

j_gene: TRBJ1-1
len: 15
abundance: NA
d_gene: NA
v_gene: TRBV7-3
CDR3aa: CASSKVGTMNTEAFF
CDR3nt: TGTGCCAGCAGCAAAGTCGGGACCATGAACACTGAAGCTTTCTTT

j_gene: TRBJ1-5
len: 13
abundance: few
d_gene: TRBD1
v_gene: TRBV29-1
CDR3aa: CSVAGGSNQPQHF
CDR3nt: TGCAGCGTTGCAGGGGGGAGTAATCAGCCCCAGCATTTT

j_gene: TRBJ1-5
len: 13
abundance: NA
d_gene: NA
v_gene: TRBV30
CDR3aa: CAWSEQGHQPQHF
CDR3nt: TGTGCCTGGAGTGAACAGGGTCATCAGCCCCAGCATTTT

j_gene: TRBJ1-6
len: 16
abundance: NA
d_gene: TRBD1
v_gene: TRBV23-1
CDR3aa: CASTQPGTGDNSPLHF
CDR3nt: TGCGCCAGCACCCAACCAGGGACAGGGGATAATTCACCCCTCCACTTT